Each of the 31 T cell receptor beta chains below was sequenced from the same sample in a study of shared clonotypes between healthy human individuals. Sequencing was performed with immunoSEQ multiplex PCR; in TCRdb, only in-frame clones are kept and a portion is missing. The sample includes some 2,500,000 clones, approximately 94% of them seen just once. The material sequenced was naive CD4+ T cells from PBMCs. The subset is: CD45RA+ positively selected. Receptor source: a man aged 18 to 29 in good health. Some clones in this sample may be carry-over from other donors' samples.

The V gene is TRBV10-3, the J gene TRBJ1-2; D call uncertain. Between the trimmed V and J ends, which lost 3 bases and 6 bases, there was a span of 8 bases. The CDR3 is 12 residues long. Germline CDR1 and CDR2: ENHRY and SYGVKD. The CDR3 DNA is TGTGCCATCAGTGACCCGGGCGATGGCTACACCTTC. Translation gives CAISDPGDGYTF.

This clone was counted a few times. This CDR3 is also generated by other DNA sequences in the sample. V gene TRBV19 combines with J gene TRBJ2-2; D remains ambiguous. The CDR3 consists of 12 residues. Per germline, CDR1 LNHDA and CDR2 SQIVND (reference sequence). Trimming stripped 5 bases from V and 5 bases from J, with 6 bases between. The CDR3 sequence is CASSPRTGELFF. As DNA, the CDR3 is TGTGCCAGTAGTCCCAGGACCGGGGAGCTGTTTTTT.

Comments on this clone: Germline and junction disagree at one end, which may indicate a read error. This chain joins TRBV2 and TRBJ1-5; no definite D call. This CDR3 comprises 14 residues. In germline, CDR1 is SNHLY, CDR2 FYNNEI. The CDR3 nucleotides are TGTGCCAGCAGTGGGGTGGTGGGCAATCGGCCCCAGCATTTT. Encoded protein: CASSGVVGNRPQHF.

The chain carries TRBV18 and TRBJ2-1; 7 nucleotides align to TRBD1. Germline trimming cut 3 bases from V and 5 bases from J; bases unmatched to any gene: 1. Germline V gene data show CDR1 as KGHSH and CDR2 as LQKENI. The CDR3 is 13 residues long. The CDR3 spells CASSPGQHNEQFF. The CDR3 region has the DNA TGTGCCAGCTCACCGGGACAGCACAATGAGCAGTTCTTC.

V and J are TRBV6-5 and TRBJ2-7; perhaps TRBD2 as D (5 bases). The CDR3 runs 14 residues. With 0 bases removed from V and 3 bases from J, the gap between germline ends came to 9 bases. The germline V gene encodes CDR1 MNHEY and CDR2 SVGAGI. The CDR3 spells CASSYSRGVYEQYF. The CDR3 DNA follows: TGTGCCAGCAGTTACTCCCGGGGAGTCTACGAGCAGTACTTC.

About this clone itself: Other DNA sequences from this sample encode an identical CDR3 as well. The gene calls are TRBV7-9 and TRBJ2-2; D gene uncertain. The CDR3 length is 11 residues. V gave up 0 bases and J gave up 8 bases, with 1 base separating them. From germline, CDR1 is SEHNR and CDR2 FQNEAQ (reference sequence). CDR3 region: CASSLAGELFF. CDR3 coding DNA: TGTGCCAGCAGCTTAGCGGGGGAGCTGTTTTTT.

The rearrangement links TRBV28 to TRBJ2-7, with D unclear. Per the germline V gene, CDR1 is MDHEN and CDR2 is SYDVKM. The CDR3 consists of 14 residues. V lost 1 base to trimming and J lost 3 bases, with 10 bases between them. The CDR3, as DNA: TGTGCCAGCAGTTTATATGGGCGGAACTACGAGCAGTACTTC. This codes for CASSLYGRNYEQYF.

Concerning this clone: Different DNA sequences within this sample yield the same CDR3. The chain has TRBV28 and TRBJ2-7, with D possibly called TRBD1 or TRBD2 (6 bases each). With 6 bases removed from V and 0 bases from J, the gap between germline ends came to 12 bases. Germline CDR1 and CDR2: MDHEN and SYDVKM. The CDR3 extends over 14 amino acids. The CDR3 DNA sequence: TGTGCCAGCAGCCCCGGGGGCCCCTCCTACGAGCAGTACTTC. It codes for CASSPGGPSYEQYF.

This clone was seen a few times. V usage is TRBV5-1 and J usage is TRBJ2-1, with a tentative D call TRBD2 (6 bases). The CDR3 contains 15 residues. Trimming removed 7 bases at V and 8 bases at J, with 22 bases between. Germline loops: CDR1 SGHRS, CDR2 YFSETQ. DNA for the CDR3: TGCGCCAGCTCCTCTTTCGGGAGAGAGGTGGATGAGCAGTTCTTC. It is translated as CASSSFGREVDEQFF.

The V and J genes are TRBV5-1 and TRBJ2-2; perhaps TRBD1 as D (6 bases). Germline CDR1 reads SGHRS; CDR2 reads YFSETQ. V was clipped by 7 bases and J by 3 bases, with 16 bases between them. The CDR3 consists of 15 residues. CDR3 loop: CASGKQGGDTGELFF. The CDR3 DNA sequence: TGCGCCAGCGGAAAACAGGGTGGGGACACCGGGGAGCTGTTTTTT.

The rearrangement joins TRBV2 to TRBJ1-2; TRBD1 might be the D (5 bases). Germline V lookup: CDR1 SNHLY, CDR2 FYNNEI. The CDR3 runs to 16 residues. V was pared by 3 bases and J by 4 bases, with 18 bases between. The CDR3 sequence: CASSDPDRDSIYGYTF. As DNA, the CDR3 is TGTGCCAGCAGTGACCCCGACCGAGACAGTATCTATGGCTACACCTTC.

The chain recombines TRBV25-1 with TRBJ2-2, with D possibly TRBD2 on 6 matching bases. Deletions cut 1 base from V and 3 bases from J, with 15 bases between. CDR1 and CDR2 from the germline V gene are MGHDK and SYGVNS. The CDR3 runs to 17 residues. DNA for the CDR3: TGTGCCAGCAGTGAATTTGTTAGCGGAAGCGACACCGGGGAGCTGTTTTTT. Its protein is CASSEFVSGSDTGELFF.

This sequence joins TRBV7-9 and TRBJ2-1; D uncertain. The CDR3 length is 15 residues. The germline V gene encodes CDR1 SEHNR and CDR2 FQNEAQ (reference sequence). The germline V and J ends were trimmed by 6 bases and 0 bases, with 12 bases remaining between them. As DNA, the CDR3 is TGTGCCAGCAGTCTGGACCCCGCCTCCTACAATGAGCAGTTCTTC. Translated: CASSLDPASYNEQFF.

Only one count was recorded for this clone. The rearrangement joins TRBV27 to TRBJ2-1, with 8 bases that match TRBD2. The length of the CDR3 is 15 residues. The trim removed 5 bases at V and 1 base at J, leaving 4 bases unmatched. Germline V gives CDR1 MNHEY, CDR2 SMNVEV (reference sequence). The CDR3 loop reads CASSLAGPSYNEQFF. The CDR3 nucleotides are TGTGCCAGCAGTCTAGCGGGTCCTTCCTACAATGAGCAGTTCTTC.

With regard to this clone: Other nucleotide sequences in the sample specify the same CDR3. The chain is built from TRBV5-1 and TRBJ2-6; D remains unclear. Germline CDR1 and CDR2: SGHRS and YFSETQ. The CDR3 covers 14 residues. V lost 0 bases, J lost 4 bases, and 5 bases lay in between. The DNA for the CDR3 is TGCGCCAGCAGCTTGGGAAGCGGGGCCAACGTCCTGACTTTC. As protein: CASSLGSGANVLTF.

The sample holds one count of this clone. The chain has TRBV28 and TRBJ2-7; D unclear. The V end lost 5 bases, the J end lost 0 bases, and 17 bases lay between the germline ends. The CDR3 consists of 16 residues. CDR1 and CDR2 from the germline V gene are MDHEN and SYDVKM. Here the CDR3 DNA reads TGTGCCAGCAGTATTACCGGGTCCTACCTCTCCTACGAGCAGTACTTC. Residues: CASSITGSYLSYEQYF.

This clone has a single count. The chain links TRBV11-1 to TRBJ2-3; 10 bases map to TRBD2. CDR1 is SGHAT, CDR2 FQDESV, per germline (reference sequence). The CDR3 consists of 16 residues. V was clipped by 5 bases and J by 3 bases; unmatched bases: 8. The CDR3 DNA sequence: TGTGCCAGCAGCCGAGGGACTAGCGTTGTAACAGATACGCAGTATTTT. Its translation: CASSRGTSVVTDTQYF.

CDR3 residues: CASTRGTGTDTQYF. CDR3 in DNA: TGCGCCAGCACAAGAGGGACAGGGACAGATACGCAGTATTTT. The chain combines TRBV5-1 with TRBJ2-3, with 9 positions matching TRBD1. CDR3 size: 14 residues. The V and J ends lost 6 bases and 3 bases, in that order; junction bases with no gene match: 5. Germline-derived CDR1 and CDR2 are SGHRS and YFSETQ.

The chain uses TRBV2 and TRBJ2-7; tentative D call: TRBD2 (5 bases). Germline lookup yields CDR1 SNHLY and CDR2 FYNNEI. The CDR3 is made up of 14 amino acids. The ends were cut back, 8 bases at V and 3 bases at J, with 17 bases in the middle. This CDR3 is CASAVLAIVYEQYF. DNA for the CDR3: TGTGCCAGCGCCGTTCTAGCTATAGTCTACGAGCAGTACTTC.

This chain uses TRBV11-2 with TRBJ1-4; D is possibly TRBD1 (5 bases). Germline CDR1 reads SGHAT; CDR2 reads FQNNGV. This CDR3 has 15 residues. Deletions cut 2 bases from V and 7 bases from J, with 14 bases between. The CDR3 region has the DNA TGTGCCAGCAGCTTATGGCCCGGGGCGATTGAAAAACTGTTTTTT. Translation gives CASSLWPGAIEKLFF.

The gene calls are TRBV5-1 and TRBJ2-5, with 10 bases lining up with TRBD1. Trimming cost V 0 bases and J 2 bases; bases outside gene matches: 4. The CDR3 length is 16 residues. Germline CDR1 is SGHRS and CDR2 is YFSETQ. The chain's CDR3 is CASSLAGTGVQETQYF. The CDR3 DNA reads TGCGCCAGCAGCTTGGCCGGGACAGGGGTTCAAGAGACCCAGTACTTC.

V and J are TRBV19 and TRBJ1-3; no definite D call. CDR1 LNHDA and CDR2 SQIVND come from the germline V gene (reference sequence). This CDR3 has 18 residues. Trimming removed 1 base at V and 4 bases at J, with 20 bases between. Here the CDR3 DNA reads TGTGCCAGTAGTATAGCGTCGGCCCGCCAACTTTGGGGAAACACCATATATTTT. Amino acid sequence: CASSIASARQLWGNTIYF.

V and J are TRBV18 and TRBJ1-5; D not certain. Germline values: CDR1 KGHSH, CDR2 LQKENI. V was clipped by 3 bases and J by 1 base, with 13 bases between them. The CDR3 runs to 16 residues. CDR3 DNA: TGTGCCAGCTCACCGGACCTCAGTGGAAGCAATCAGCCCCAGCATTTT. It specifies CASSPDLSGSNQPQHF.

The rearrangement links TRBV28 to TRBJ2-7; D remains unclear. From germline, CDR1 is MDHEN and CDR2 SYDVKM. Trimming removed 1 base at V and 0 bases at J, with 10 bases between. The CDR3 contains 15 residues. The CDR3 coding sequence is TGTGCCAGCAGTTTATCCGCAGGTTACTCCTACGAGCAGTACTTC. Translation: CASSLSAGYSYEQYF. Full variable domain (missing parts from reference TRBV28 and TRBJ2-7): DVKVTQSSRYLVKRTGEKVFLECVQDMDHENMFWYRQDPGLGLRLIYFSYDVKMKEKGDIPEGYSVSREKKERFSLILESASTNQTSMYLCASSLSAGYSYEQYFGPGTRLTVT.

The V call is TRBV27, the J call TRBJ1-1; 8 bases match TRBD1. Germline loops: CDR1 MNHEY, CDR2 SMNVEV (reference sequence). With V trimmed by 5 bases and J by 1 base, 6 bases remained unmatched. The CDR3 runs 15 residues. CDR3 in DNA: TGTGCCAGCAGTATCCGGACAGGGACGAACACTGAAGCTTTCTTT. It encodes CASSIRTGTNTEAFF.

This chain uses TRBV5-1 with TRBJ2-5; D is unclear. This CDR3 is built from 13 residues. CDR1 and CDR2 from the germline V gene are SGHRS and YFSETQ. Trimming left V 4 bases short and J 3 bases short, with 10 bases between. CDR3 sequence reads: CASSPAVEETQYF. The CDR3 DNA reads as TGCGCCAGCAGCCCGGCAGTAGAAGAGACCCAGTACTTC.

This chain joins TRBV28 and TRBJ2-5; D perhaps matches TRBD1 (6 bases). Germline lookup yields CDR1 MDHEN and CDR2 SYDVKM. The CDR3 has 13 amino acids. V was cut by 6 bases and J by 4 bases, with 12 bases left in between. The CDR3 region is CASRTQGSETQYF. The CDR3 nucleotides are TGTGCCAGCAGGACACAGGGTTCAGAGACCCAGTACTTC.

The gene calls are TRBV9 and TRBJ2-2; D gene uncertain. This CDR3 has 17 residues. V was clipped by 0 bases and J by 6 bases, with 18 bases between them. Germline CDR1 SGDLS, CDR2 YYNGEE. The CDR3, as DNA: TGTGCCAGCAGCGTAGGGCGTAGGGTTCTTCTACCCGGGGAGCTGTTTTTT. Its translation: CASSVGRRVLLPGELFF.

This sequence joins TRBV6-5 and TRBJ2-4; TRBD2 might be the D (6 bases). V dropped 1 base and J dropped 10 bases, with 17 bases sitting between them. The germline gives CDR1 MNHEY, CDR2 SVGAGI. The CDR3 consists of 15 residues. This CDR3 is CASSYWESGEPIQYF. CDR3 nucleotides: TGTGCCAGCAGTTACTGGGAATCGGGAGAGCCTATTCAGTACTTC.

The CDR3 region is CASSEAARIYGYTF. The DNA of the CDR3 is TGTGCCAGCAGTGAGGCAGCCCGGATCTATGGCTACACCTTC. The chain is built from TRBV6-1 and TRBJ1-2; no reliable D call. Trimming pared 3 bases from V and 4 bases from J, leaving 12 bases between. CDR1 is MNHNS and CDR2 is SASEGT in the germline V gene. This CDR3 region has 14 residues.

J is TRBJ2-7 and V is TRBV6-5, with 8 bases aligning to TRBD2. With V trimmed by 6 bases and J by 5 bases, 3 bases remained unmatched. The CDR3 totals 12 residues. Germline V gene data show CDR1 as MNHEY and CDR2 as SVGAGI. CDR3 nucleotide sequence: TGTGCCAGCAGCAGCGGGAGCGACGAGCAGTACTTC. Its translation: CASSSGSDEQYF.